This passage covers 27 T cell receptor beta chains from one sample sequenced in a study of blood T cell repertoires in COVID-19. Produced via immunoSEQ multiplex PCR; TCRdb's table is partial and in-frame only. This table has 150,000 to 200,000 clones, roughly 84% appearing once. Sequencing was carried out using PBMCs or T cells enriched from blood (not recorded which). The receptors stem from a woman between 25 and 40 years old who had been exposed to COVID-19.

The chain employs TRBV9 and TRBJ2-1; D is undetermined. The CDR3 loop spans 16 amino acids. V dropped 4 bases and J dropped 10 bases, with 24 bases sitting between them. Germline CDR1 and CDR2: SGDLS and YYNGEE. The CDR3 is CASSTPSTAAIWEQFF. The CDR3, as DNA: TGTGCCAGCAGCACCCCTTCGACTGCCGCGATATGGGAGCAGTTCTTC.

This clone appeared a single time. The chain is built from TRBV19 and TRBJ2-3; TRBD2 matches at 16 bases. V gave up 4 bases and J gave up 3 bases; unmatched junction bases: 7. CDR1 and CDR2 from the germline V gene are LNHDA and SQIVND (reference sequence). The CDR3 is 18 residues long. CDR3 sequence (DNA): TGTGCCAGTAGTACGGGACTAGCGGGGGGGCTTGTAACAGATACGCAGTATTTT. This translates into CASSTGLAGGLVTDTQYF.

This sequence joins TRBV5-4 and TRBJ1-1, with TRBD1 identical over 7 bases. This CDR3 contains 13 residues. Germline CDR1 reads SGHNT; CDR2 reads YYREEE (reference sequence). Trimming at V came to 4 bases and at J to 8 bases, leaving 8 bases not matched to a gene. CDR3 in amino acids: CASSRKGAPEAFF. The CDR3 coding sequence is TGTGCCAGCAGCCGGAAGGGGGCCCCCGAAGCTTTCTTT.

In its sample, this clone was seen a few times. The CDR3: CASSRAVSGGAGDTQYF. CDR3 DNA sequence: TGTGCCAGCAGCCGGGCGGTTAGCGGGGGGGCTGGAGATACGCAGTATTTT. The chain combines TRBV7-9 with TRBJ2-3; 11 bases map to TRBD2. Germline assignment: CDR1 SEHNR and CDR2 FQNEAQ (reference sequence). V was pared by 5 bases and J by 5 bases, with 12 bases of the junction left unmatched. The CDR3 consists of 17 residues. The full variable domain, in which reference TRBV7-9 and TRBJ2-3 provide the parts outside the CDR3, is DTGVSQNPRHKITKRGQNVTFRCDPISEHNRLYWYRQTLGQGPEFLTYFQNEAQLEKSRLLSDRFSAERPKGSFSTLEIQRTEQGDSAMYLCASSRAVSGGAGDTQYFGPGTRLTVL.

In DNA form, the CDR3 reads TGTGCCAGCAGCTCAGGGACAGCAACCTACGAGCAGTACTTC. This translates into CASSSGTATYEQYF. The chain links TRBV12-1 to TRBJ2-7; the table names TRBD1, a call not compared with the DNA. TRBV12-1 is a pseudogene segment. The CDR3 sequence is 14 residues long.

The rearrangement uses TRBV19 and TRBJ2-1; 9 nucleotides align to TRBD2. The junction had 2 bases not matched to a gene; V was cut back by 4 bases and J by 7 bases. The CDR3 totals 13 residues. The germline V gene has CDR1 LNHDA and CDR2 SQIVND (reference sequence). This CDR3 reads CASSSGGANEQFF. The CDR3 DNA sequence: TGTGCCAGTAGTAGCGGGGGGGCAAATGAGCAGTTCTTC. The whole variable domain, filled in from reference TRBV19 and TRBJ2-1, reads DGGITQSPKYLFRKEGQNVTLSCEQNLNHDAMYWYRQDPGQGLRLIYYSQIVNDFQKGDIAEGYSVSREKKESFPLTVTSAQKNPTAFYLCASSSGGANEQFFGPGTRLTVL.

The chain combines TRBV4-1 with TRBJ2-7; D possibly corresponds to TRBD1 (5 bases). Deletions cut 0 bases from V and 2 bases from J, with 8 bases between. The CDR3 runs 14 residues. CDR1 is MGHRA and CDR2 is YSYEKL in the germline V gene. The CDR3 bases are TGCGCCAGCAGCCAAGAACCAGGGACCTACGAGCAGTACTTC. Translating gives CASSQEPGTYEQYF.

The V and J genes are TRBV10-2 and TRBJ1-2, with D possibly TRBD1 on 5 matching bases. Per germline, CDR1 WSHSY and CDR2 SAAADI. The CDR3 consists of 13 residues. V lost 3 bases and J lost 6, with 11 bases in between. The CDR3 bases are TGCGCCAGCAGTGACAGGGTACGGGATGGCTACACCTTC. Encoded protein: CASSDRVRDGYTF.

Notes on this clone: Without the conserved terminal phenylalanine or tryptophan, this CDR3 likely stems from a read error. Because the CDR3's place on the DNA is in doubt, the DNA is left out and the CDR3 is given as listed by TCRdb. The chain joins TRBV6-5 to TRBJ1-6; the table's D call of TRBD1 was not tested on the DNA. With termini counted, the CDR3 has 12 amino acids. Looked up from germline, CDR1 is MNHEY and CDR2 is SVGAGI. The CDR3 here is CASSSAIGVPPL.

V gene TRBV27 combines with J gene TRBJ2-7; TRBD1 matches 9 bases. The CDR3 length is 16 residues. V dropped 4 bases and J dropped 6; count of bases not matched to a gene: 13. Germline values: CDR1 MNHEY, CDR2 SMNVEV (reference sequence). In DNA, the CDR3 is TGTGCCAGCAGTTACCGAACCCGGGACAGGGTCGGCGAGCAGTACTTC. Translation: CASSYRTRDRVGEQYF.

This clone came up many times. The CDR3: CASSELAGSYNEQFF. In DNA, the CDR3 is TGTGCCAGCAGTGAATTAGCGGGCTCCTACAATGAGCAGTTCTTC. The V and J genes are TRBV6-1 and TRBJ2-1; 7 nucleotides agree with TRBD2. Germline CDR1 reads MNHNS; CDR2 reads SASEGT. The CDR3 spans 15 residues. With V trimmed by 2 bases and J by 0 bases, 1 base remained unmatched.

The J gene is TRBJ2-1, the V gene TRBV19; weak D call: TRBD1 (6 bases). The germline CDR1 and CDR2 sequences are LNHDA and SQIVND (reference sequence). The ends were cut back, 3 bases at V and 1 base at J, with 10 bases in the middle. The CDR3 is 15 amino acids. The CDR3: CASSIPGVSYNEQFF. The CDR3 DNA follows: TGTGCCAGTAGTATTCCAGGGGTGTCCTACAATGAGCAGTTCTTC.

This clone has a single count. The V gene is TRBV9, the J gene TRBJ1-6, with D perhaps TRBD1 (5 bases). The germline CDR1 and CDR2 sequences are SGDLS and YYNGEE. Trimming pared 3 bases from V and 13 bases from J, leaving 23 bases between. The length of the CDR3 is 16 residues. The CDR3 here is CASSAAQEPFAFPLHF. The CDR3 DNA is TGTGCCAGCAGCGCCGCACAGGAACCTTTTGCGTTCCCCCTCCACTTT. The whole variable domain, filled in from reference TRBV9 and TRBJ1-6, reads DSGVTQTPKHLITATGQRVTLRCSPRSGDLSVYWYQQSLDQGLQFLIQYYNGEERAKGNILERFSAQQFPDLHSELNLSSLELGDSALYFCASSAAQEPFAFPLHFGNGTRLTVT.

Only one count was recorded for this clone. The chain employs TRBV5-8 and TRBJ2-1; 8 nucleotides align to TRBD1. The germline V gene has CDR1 SGHTS and CDR2 YDEGEE. This CDR3 is built from 13 residues. V was clipped by 5 bases and J by 8 bases; unmatched bases: 6. As DNA, the CDR3 is TGTGCCAGCAGTCCGGACAGGGTGCATGAGCAGTTCTTC. Translation: CASSPDRVHEQFF.

V is TRBV25-1 and J is TRBJ1-1; the D is unclear. Trimming stripped 1 base from V and 0 bases from J, with 9 bases between. CDR1 is MGHDK and CDR2 is SYGVNS in the germline V gene. The CDR3 extends over 15 amino acids. For the CDR3, the DNA is TGTGCCAGCAGTGAATTTACGGGGATGAACACTGAAGCTTTCTTT. It specifies CASSEFTGMNTEAFF.

The chain is built from TRBV5-4 and TRBJ2-7, with TRBD1 matching over 10 bases. Germline-derived CDR1 and CDR2 are SGHNT and YYREEE (reference sequence). This CDR3 region has 16 residues. V was pared by 5 bases and J by 5 bases, with 13 bases of the junction left unmatched. In DNA form, the CDR3 reads TGTGCCAGCAGTCCAACCCCGGGACAGGGGTTCCACGAGCAGTACTTC. Protein: CASSPTPGQGFHEQYF.

The chain couples TRBV3-1 (or the pseudogene TRBV3-2) to TRBJ1-6; 9 bases line up with TRBD1. Germline V gene data show CDR1 as LGHDT and CDR2 as YNNKEL (reference sequence). This CDR3 contains 17 residues. Trimming at V came to 4 bases and at J to 9 bases, leaving 13 bases not matched to a gene. CDR3 bases: TGTGCCAGCAGCCTGCGGACAGGGGCCGTGGTAGTTTCACCCCTCCACTTT. Translating gives CASSLRTGAVVVSPLHF.

This sequence joins TRBV6-2 or TRBV6-3 and TRBJ1-6; 9 bases map to TRBD1. CDR3 size: 17 residues. The ends lost 4 bases at V and 3 bases at J; junction bases unmatched: 7. CDR1 MNHEY and CDR2 SVGEGT come from the germline V gene. The CDR3 bases are TGTGCCAGCAGTTGGACCCCGGACAGGGGCTATAATTCACCCCTCCACTTT. This sequence encodes CASSWTPDRGYNSPLHF.

The V and J genes are TRBV9 and TRBJ1-3, with 8 positions matching TRBD1. Trimming cost V 3 bases and J 2 bases; bases outside gene matches: 10. Germline CDR1 is SGDLS and CDR2 is YYNGEE. This CDR3 is built from 17 residues. CDR3 region: CASSASNRGVTGNTIYF. CDR3 coding DNA: TGTGCCAGCAGCGCCTCAAACAGGGGGGTGACTGGAAACACCATATATTTT.

The V gene is TRBV19, the J gene TRBJ2-2; D unresolved. Germline V lookup: CDR1 LNHDA, CDR2 SQIVND (reference sequence). This CDR3 is 12 amino acids long. V was cut by 5 bases and J by 3 bases, with 4 bases left in between. The CDR3 DNA reads as TGTGCCAGTAGTGCGTACACCGGGGAGCTGTTTTTT. It yields the protein CASSAYTGELFF.

The V and J genes are TRBV7-2 and TRBJ2-7, with D unclear. V lost 5 bases to trimming and J lost 0 bases, with 2 bases between them. Germline V gene lookup returns CDR1 SGHTA and CDR2 FQGNSA. The CDR3 consists of 11 residues. The DNA for the CDR3 is TGTGCCAGCAGCCTCTCCTACGAGCAGTACTTC. Translating gives CASSLSYEQYF.

The chain combines TRBV25-1 with TRBJ1-1; D is ambiguous. V was shortened by 3 bases and J by 4 bases, with 6 bases between the two germline ends. CDR3 length: 12 residues. Germline V gives CDR1 MGHDK, CDR2 SYGVNS. In DNA, the CDR3 is TGTGCCAGCAGTGACCCCGGCACTGAAGCTTTCTTT. It encodes CASSDPGTEAFF. The whole variable domain, filled in from reference TRBV25-1 and TRBJ1-1, reads EADIYQTPRYLVIGTGKKITLECSQTMGHDKMYWYQQDPGMELHLIHYSYGVNSTEKGDLSSESTVSRIRTEHFPLTLESARPSHTSQYLCASSDPGTEAFFGQGTRLTVV.

The table lists this clone with a few counts. This rearrangement joins TRBV5-8 to TRBJ2-1, with D perhaps matching TRBD2 (6 bases). The germline CDR1 and CDR2 sequences are SGHTS and YDEGEE. V was clipped by 5 bases and J by 6 bases, with 9 bases between them. The CDR3 contains 12 residues. In DNA, the CDR3 is TGTGCCAGCAGAAGGGGACTCAATGAGCAGTTCTTC. Protein sequence: CASRRGLNEQFF. Based on the CDR3 plus reference TRBV5-8 and TRBJ2-1, the full variable domain is EAGVTQSPTHLIKTRGQQATLRCSPISGHTSVYWYQQALGLGLQFLLWYDEGEERNRGNFPPRFSGRQFPNYSSELNVNALELEDSALYLCASRRGLNEQFFGPGTRLTVL.

The rearrangement joins TRBV6-4 to TRBJ2-7, with TRBD1 identical over 11 bases. From germline, CDR1 is MRHNA and CDR2 SNTAGT. V gave up 0 bases and J gave up 1 base; unmatched junction bases: 11. CDR3 size: 19 residues. The CDR3 loop is CASSDSVGTGGTKSYEQYF. The CDR3 coding sequence is TGTGCCAGCAGTGACTCTGTGGGGACAGGGGGGACTAAATCCTACGAGCAGTACTTC.

The rearrangement joins TRBV7-2 to TRBJ1-5; TRBD1 aligns across 8 bases. Germline V gives CDR1 SGHTA, CDR2 FQGNSA. The length of the CDR3 is 14 residues. J lost 6 bases, V lost 5 bases, and 6 bases had no gene match. CDR3 protein: CASSRDRPGQPQHF. The DNA of the CDR3 is TGTGCCAGCAGCCGGGACAGGCCGGGTCAGCCCCAGCATTTT.

This clone was counted between two and nine times. The genes are TRBV2 and TRBJ1-2, with 7 bases that match TRBD1. V shed 7 bases, J shed 8 bases, and the junction held 10 bases outside the gene matches. The CDR3 is made up of 13 amino acids. Germline-derived CDR1 and CDR2 are SNHLY and FYNNEI. The CDR3 here is CASTEQGMAGYTF. CDR3 DNA sequence: TGTGCCAGCACCGAACAGGGGATGGCAGGCTACACCTTC.

CDR3 region: CASSSSGNPLPYEQYF. As DNA, the CDR3 is TGTGCCAGCAGTTCCTCAGGGAATCCTCTTCCCTACGAGCAGTACTTC. The chain recombines TRBV27 with TRBJ2-7; weak D call: TRBD1 (5 bases). V lost 4 bases to trimming and J lost 2 bases, with 18 bases between them. CDR1 MNHEY and CDR2 SMNVEV come from the germline V gene (reference sequence). CDR3 size: 16 residues.